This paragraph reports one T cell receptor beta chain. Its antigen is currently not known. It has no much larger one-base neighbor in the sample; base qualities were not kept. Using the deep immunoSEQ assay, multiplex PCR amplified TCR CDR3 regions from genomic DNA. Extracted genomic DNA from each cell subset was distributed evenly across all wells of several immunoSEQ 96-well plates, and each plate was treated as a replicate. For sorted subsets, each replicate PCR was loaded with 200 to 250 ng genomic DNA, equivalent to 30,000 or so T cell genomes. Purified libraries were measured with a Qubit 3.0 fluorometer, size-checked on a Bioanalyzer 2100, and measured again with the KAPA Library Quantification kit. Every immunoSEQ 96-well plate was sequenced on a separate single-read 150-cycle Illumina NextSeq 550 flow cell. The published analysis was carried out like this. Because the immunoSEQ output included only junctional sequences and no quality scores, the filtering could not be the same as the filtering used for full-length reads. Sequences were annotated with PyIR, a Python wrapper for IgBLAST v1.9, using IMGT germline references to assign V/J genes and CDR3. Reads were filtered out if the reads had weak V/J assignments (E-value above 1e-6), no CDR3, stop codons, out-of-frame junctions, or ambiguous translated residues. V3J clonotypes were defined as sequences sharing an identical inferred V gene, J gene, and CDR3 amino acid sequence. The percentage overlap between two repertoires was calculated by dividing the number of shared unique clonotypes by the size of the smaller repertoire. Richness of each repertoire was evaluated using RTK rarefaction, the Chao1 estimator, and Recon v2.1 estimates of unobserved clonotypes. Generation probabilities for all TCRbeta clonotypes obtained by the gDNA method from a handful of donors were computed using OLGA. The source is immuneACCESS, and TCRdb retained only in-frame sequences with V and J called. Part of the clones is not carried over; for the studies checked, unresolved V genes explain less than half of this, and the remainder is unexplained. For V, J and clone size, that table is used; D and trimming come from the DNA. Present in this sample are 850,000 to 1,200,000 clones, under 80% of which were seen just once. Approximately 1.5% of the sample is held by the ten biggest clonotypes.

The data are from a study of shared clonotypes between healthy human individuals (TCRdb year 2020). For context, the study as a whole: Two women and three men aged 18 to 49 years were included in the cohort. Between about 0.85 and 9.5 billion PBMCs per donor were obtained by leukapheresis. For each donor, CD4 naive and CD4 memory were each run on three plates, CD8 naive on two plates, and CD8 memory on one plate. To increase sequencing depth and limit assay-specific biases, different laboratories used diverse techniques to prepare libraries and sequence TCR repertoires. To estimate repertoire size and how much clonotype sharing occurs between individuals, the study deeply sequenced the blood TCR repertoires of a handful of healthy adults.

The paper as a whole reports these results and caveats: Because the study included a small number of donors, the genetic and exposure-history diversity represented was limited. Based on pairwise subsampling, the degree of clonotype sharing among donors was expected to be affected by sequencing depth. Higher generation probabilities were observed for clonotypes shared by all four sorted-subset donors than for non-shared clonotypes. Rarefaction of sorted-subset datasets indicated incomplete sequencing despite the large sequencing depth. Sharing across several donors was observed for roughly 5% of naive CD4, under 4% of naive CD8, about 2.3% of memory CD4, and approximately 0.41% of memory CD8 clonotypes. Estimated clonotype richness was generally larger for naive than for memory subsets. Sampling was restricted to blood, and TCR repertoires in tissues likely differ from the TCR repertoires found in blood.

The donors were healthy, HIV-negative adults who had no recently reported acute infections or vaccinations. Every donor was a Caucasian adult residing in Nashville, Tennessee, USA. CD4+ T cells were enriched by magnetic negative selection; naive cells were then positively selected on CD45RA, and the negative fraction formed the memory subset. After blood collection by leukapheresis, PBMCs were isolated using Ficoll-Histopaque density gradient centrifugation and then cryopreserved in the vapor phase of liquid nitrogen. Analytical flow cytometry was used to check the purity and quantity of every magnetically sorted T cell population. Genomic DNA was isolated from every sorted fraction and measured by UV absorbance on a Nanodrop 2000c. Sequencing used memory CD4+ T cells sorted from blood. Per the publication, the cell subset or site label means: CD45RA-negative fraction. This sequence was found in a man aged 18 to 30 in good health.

The CDR3 in this case is CASSLEPRGRGYTF. The nucleotide sequence reads TGCGCCAGCAGCTTGGAACCCAGGGGGCGAGGCTACACCTTC. The rearranged chain carries TRBV5-1 and TRBJ1-2; TRBD1 agrees with 8 junctional bases. From cysteine to phenylalanine, the CDR3 is 14 amino acids long. Of all the DNA, just the CDR3 is kept, 42 bases in frame from base 1. Relative to germline, V is missing 0 bases and J is missing 8 bases, with 6 bases of the junction outside any gene match. The CDR1 and CDR2 encoded by the germline V gene are SGHRS and YFSETQ.